This TCR beta chain derives from a study of cytomegalovirus exposure and HLA in healthy donors. Researchers ran the PCR with 60 Vbeta and 13 Jbeta primers. Sequencing used immunoSEQ multiplex PCR; TCRdb keeps in-frame clones, though not all of them. The profile covers under 150,000 clones, with 82% appearing a single time and 2.5% taken by the ten largest. Germline assignment: CDR1 SGHRS and CDR2 YFSETQ. The length of the CDR3 is 14 residues. V was shortened by 5 bases and J by 0 bases, with 11 bases between the two germline ends. About this clone: This sample also contains other DNA sequences that code for the same CDR3.

The TCR comes from a woman aged 18-29 years in good health and CMV-seronegative. Sequencing used PBMCs. The genes are TRBV5-1 and TRBJ1-2; perhaps TRBD1 as D (5 bases). CDR3 loop: CASRPQGANYGYTF. Here the CDR3 DNA reads TGCGCCAGCAGGCCACAAGGGGCTAACTATGGCTACACCTTC.